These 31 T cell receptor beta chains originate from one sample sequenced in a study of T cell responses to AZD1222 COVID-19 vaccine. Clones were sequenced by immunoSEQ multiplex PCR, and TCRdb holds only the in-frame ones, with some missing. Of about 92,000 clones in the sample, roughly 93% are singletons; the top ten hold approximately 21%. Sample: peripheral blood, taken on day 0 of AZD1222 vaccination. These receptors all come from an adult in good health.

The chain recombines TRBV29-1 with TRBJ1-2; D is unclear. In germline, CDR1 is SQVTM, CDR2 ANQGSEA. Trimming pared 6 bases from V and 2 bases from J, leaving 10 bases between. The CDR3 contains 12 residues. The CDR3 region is CSVKEGNYGYTF. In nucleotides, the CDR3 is TGCAGCGTAAAAGAGGGAAACTATGGCTACACCTTC.

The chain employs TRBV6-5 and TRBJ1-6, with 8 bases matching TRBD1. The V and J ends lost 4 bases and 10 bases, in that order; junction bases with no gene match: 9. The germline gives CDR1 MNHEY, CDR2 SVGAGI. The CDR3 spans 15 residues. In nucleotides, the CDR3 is TGTGCCAGCAGTTTTCGTATGGGACAGGAATCACCCCTCCACTTT. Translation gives CASSFRMGQESPLHF.

The CDR3 DNA sequence: TGTGCCAGCAGCTCATCTATCACCGGGGAGCTGTTTTTT. Translating gives CASSSSITGELFF. The chain combines TRBV11-3 with TRBJ2-2; D remains unclear. Deletions cut 4 bases from V and 4 bases from J, with 7 bases between. Germline loops: CDR1 SGHNT, CDR2 YENEEA. CDR3 length equals 13 residues.

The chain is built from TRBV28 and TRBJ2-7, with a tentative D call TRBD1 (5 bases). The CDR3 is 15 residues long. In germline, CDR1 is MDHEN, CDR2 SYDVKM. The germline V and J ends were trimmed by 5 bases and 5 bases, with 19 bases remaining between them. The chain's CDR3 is CASSTPGQGPNEQYF. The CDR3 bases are TGTGCCAGCAGTACCCCTGGGCAGGGCCCGAACGAGCAGTACTTC. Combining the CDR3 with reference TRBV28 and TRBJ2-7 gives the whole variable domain DVKVTQSSRYLVKRTGEKVFLECVQDMDHENMFWYRQDPGLGLRLIYFSYDVKMKEKGDIPEGYSVSREKKERFSLILESASTNQTSMYLCASSTPGQGPNEQYFGPGTRLTVT.

The CDR3 loop reads CASSYSSGGVTGELFF. CDR3 DNA: TGTGCCAGCAGTTACTCGAGCGGGGGCGTCACCGGGGAGCTGTTTTTT. The chain recombines TRBV6-2 or TRBV6-3 with TRBJ2-2; 8 bases map to TRBD2. Germline V CDR1 and CDR2: MNHEY, SVGEGT. The CDR3 has 16 amino acids. The V segment lost 0 bases and the J segment 4 bases; nucleotides outside the gene matches: 4.

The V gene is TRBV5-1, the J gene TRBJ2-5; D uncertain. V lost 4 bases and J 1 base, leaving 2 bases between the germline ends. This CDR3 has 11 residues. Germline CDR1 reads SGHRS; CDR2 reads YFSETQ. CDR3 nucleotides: TGCGCCAGCAGCACCCAAGAGACCCAGTACTTC. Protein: CASSTQETQYF.

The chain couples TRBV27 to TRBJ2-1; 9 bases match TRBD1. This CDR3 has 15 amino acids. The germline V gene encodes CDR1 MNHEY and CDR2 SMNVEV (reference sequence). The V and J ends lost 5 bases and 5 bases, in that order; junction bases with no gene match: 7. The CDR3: CASSPHRDRDNEQFF. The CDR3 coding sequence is TGTGCCAGCAGTCCCCACCGGGACAGGGACAATGAGCAGTTCTTC.

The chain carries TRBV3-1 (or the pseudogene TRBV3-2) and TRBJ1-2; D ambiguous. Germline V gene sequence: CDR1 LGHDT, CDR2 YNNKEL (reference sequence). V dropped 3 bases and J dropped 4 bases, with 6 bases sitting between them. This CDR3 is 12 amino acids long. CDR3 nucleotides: TGTGCCAGCAGCCACGCCACCTATGGCTACACCTTC. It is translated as CASSHATYGYTF.

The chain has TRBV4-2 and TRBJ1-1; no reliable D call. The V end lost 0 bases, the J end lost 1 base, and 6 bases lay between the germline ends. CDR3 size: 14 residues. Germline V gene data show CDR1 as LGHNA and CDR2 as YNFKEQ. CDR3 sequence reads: CASSQESENTEAFF. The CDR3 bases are TGTGCCAGCAGCCAAGAGTCCGAGAACACTGAAGCTTTCTTT.

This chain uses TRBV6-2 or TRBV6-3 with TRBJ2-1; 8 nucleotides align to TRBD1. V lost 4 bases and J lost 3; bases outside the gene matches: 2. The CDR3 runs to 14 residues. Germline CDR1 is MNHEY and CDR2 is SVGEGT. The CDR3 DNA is TGTGCCAGCAGTTCGACAGGGGTCTACAATGAGCAGTTCTTC. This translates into CASSSTGVYNEQFF.

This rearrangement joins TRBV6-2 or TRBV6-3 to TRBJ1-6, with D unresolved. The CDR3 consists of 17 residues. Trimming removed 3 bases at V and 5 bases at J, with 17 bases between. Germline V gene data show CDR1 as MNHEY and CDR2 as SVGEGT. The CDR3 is CASSYRREGWNNSPLHF. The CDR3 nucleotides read TGTGCCAGCAGTTATAGGAGGGAAGGTTGGAATAATTCACCCCTCCACTTT.

Here the CDR3 DNA reads TGTGCCAGCTCACCACGGTCTGGTAAGGACACTGAAGCTTTCTTT. Translation: CASSPRSGKDTEAFF. The chain joins TRBV18 to TRBJ1-1; unclear D gene. Looked up from germline, CDR1 is KGHSH and CDR2 is LQKENI. V lost 1 base and J lost 3, with 12 bases in between. The CDR3 is 15 residues long. Filled out from reference TRBV18 and TRBJ1-1, the complete variable domain reads NAGVMQNPRHLVRRRGQEARLRCSPMKGHSHVYWYRQLPEEGLKFMVYLQKENIIDESGMPKERFSAEFPKEGPSILRIQQVVRGDSAAYFCASSPRSGKDTEAFFGQGTRLTVV.

CDR3 in DNA: TGCGCCAGCAGCACTCTGGCAGCAGAAAAACTGTTTTTT. Amino acids: CASSTLAAEKLFF. The chain carries TRBV4-3 and TRBJ1-4, with D unresolved. CDR3 length: 13 amino acids. The V gene's germline CDR1 is LGHNA and CDR2 YSLEER. The ends were cut back, 5 bases at V and 8 bases at J, with 12 bases in the middle.

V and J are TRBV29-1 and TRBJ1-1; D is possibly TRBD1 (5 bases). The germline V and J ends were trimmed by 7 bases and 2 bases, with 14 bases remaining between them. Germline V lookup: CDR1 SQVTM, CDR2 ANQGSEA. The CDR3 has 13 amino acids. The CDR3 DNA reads TGCAGCGCTGGGGGGGGACCAAACACTGAAGCTTTCTTT. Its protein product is CSAGGGPNTEAFF.

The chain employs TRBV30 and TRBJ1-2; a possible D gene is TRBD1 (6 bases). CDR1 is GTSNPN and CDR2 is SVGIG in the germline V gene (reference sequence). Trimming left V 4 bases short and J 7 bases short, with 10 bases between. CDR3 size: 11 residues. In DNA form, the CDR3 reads TGTGCCTGGACACTGGGGGCTGGCTACACCTTC. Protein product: CAWTLGAGYTF. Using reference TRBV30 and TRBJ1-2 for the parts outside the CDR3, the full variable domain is SQTIHQWPATLVQPVGSPLSLECTVEGTSNPNLYWYRQAAGRGLQLLFYSVGIGQISSEVPQNLSASRPQDRQFILSSKKLLLSDSGFYLCAWTLGAGYTFGSGTRLTVV.

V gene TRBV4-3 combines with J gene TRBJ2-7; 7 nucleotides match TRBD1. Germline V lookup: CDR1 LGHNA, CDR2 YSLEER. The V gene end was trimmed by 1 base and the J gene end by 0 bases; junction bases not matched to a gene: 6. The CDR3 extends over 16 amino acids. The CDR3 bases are TGCGCCAGCAGCCAAGGTCCCGGACAGGCCTCCTACGAGCAGTACTTC. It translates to CASSQGPGQASYEQYF.

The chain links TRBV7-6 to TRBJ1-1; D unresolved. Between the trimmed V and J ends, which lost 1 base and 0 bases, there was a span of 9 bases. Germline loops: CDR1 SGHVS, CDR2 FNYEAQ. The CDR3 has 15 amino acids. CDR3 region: CASSLELRMNTEAFF. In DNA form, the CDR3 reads TGTGCCAGCAGCTTAGAGCTGAGAATGAACACTGAAGCTTTCTTT.

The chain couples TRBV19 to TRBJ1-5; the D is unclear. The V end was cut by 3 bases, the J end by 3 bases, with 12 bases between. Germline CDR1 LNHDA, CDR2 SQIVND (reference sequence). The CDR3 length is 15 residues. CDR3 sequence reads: CASSMGGLPNQPQHF. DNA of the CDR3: TGTGCCAGTAGTATGGGCGGACTACCCAATCAGCCCCAGCATTTT.

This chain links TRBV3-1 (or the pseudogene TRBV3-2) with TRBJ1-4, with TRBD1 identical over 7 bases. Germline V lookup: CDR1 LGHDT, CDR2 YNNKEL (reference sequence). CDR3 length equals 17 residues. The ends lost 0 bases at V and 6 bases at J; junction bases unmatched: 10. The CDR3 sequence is CASSQERVGDRDEKLFF. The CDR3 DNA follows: TGTGCCAGCAGCCAAGAGAGGGTCGGAGACAGGGATGAAAAACTGTTTTTT.

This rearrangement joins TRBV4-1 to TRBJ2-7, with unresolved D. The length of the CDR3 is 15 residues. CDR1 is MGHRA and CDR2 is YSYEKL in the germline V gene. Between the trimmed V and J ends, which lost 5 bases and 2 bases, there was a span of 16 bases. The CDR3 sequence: CASSVPGRGTYEQYF. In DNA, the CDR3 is TGCGCCAGCAGCGTCCCGGGCCGAGGCACCTACGAGCAGTACTTC.

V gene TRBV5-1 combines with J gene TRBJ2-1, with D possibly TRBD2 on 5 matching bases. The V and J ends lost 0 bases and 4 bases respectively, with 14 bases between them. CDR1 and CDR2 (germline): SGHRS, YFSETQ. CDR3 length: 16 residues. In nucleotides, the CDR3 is TGCGCCAGCAGCTTGGCCGAATTAGCGACGTACAATGAGCAGTTCTTC. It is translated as CASSLAELATYNEQFF.

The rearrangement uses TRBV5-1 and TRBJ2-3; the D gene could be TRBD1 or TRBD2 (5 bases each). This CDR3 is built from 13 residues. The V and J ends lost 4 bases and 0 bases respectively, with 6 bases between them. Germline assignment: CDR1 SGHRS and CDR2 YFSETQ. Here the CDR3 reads CASSRGSTDTQYF. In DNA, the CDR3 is TGCGCCAGCAGCCGGGGCAGCACAGATACGCAGTATTTT. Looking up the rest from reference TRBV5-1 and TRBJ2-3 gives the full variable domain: KAGVTQTPRYLIKTRGQQVTLSCSPISGHRSVSWYQQTPGQGLQFLFEYFSETQRNKGNFPGRFSGRQFSNSRSEMNVSTLELGDSALYLCASSRGSTDTQYFGPGTRLTVL.

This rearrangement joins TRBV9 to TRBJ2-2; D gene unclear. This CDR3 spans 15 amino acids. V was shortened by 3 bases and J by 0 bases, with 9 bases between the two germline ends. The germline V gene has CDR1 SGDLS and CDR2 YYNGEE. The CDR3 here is CASSAWAANTGELFF. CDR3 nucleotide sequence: TGTGCCAGCAGCGCCTGGGCGGCGAACACCGGGGAGCTGTTTTTT. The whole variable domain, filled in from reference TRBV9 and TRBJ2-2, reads DSGVTQTPKHLITATGQRVTLRCSPRSGDLSVYWYQQSLDQGLQFLIQYYNGEERAKGNILERFSAQQFPDLHSELNLSSLELGDSALYFCASSAWAANTGELFFGEGSRLTVL.

The CDR3 reads CATSGWTGLISPLHF. DNA for the CDR3: TGTGCCACCAGCGGTTGGACAGGGTTGATCTCACCCCTCCACTTT. The chain combines TRBV15 with TRBJ1-6, with 8 bases fitting TRBD1. Germline V CDR1 and CDR2: LNHNV, YYDKDF (reference sequence). The CDR3 is 15 amino acids. Trimming removed 5 bases from V and 10 bases from J; junction bases left unmatched: 10.

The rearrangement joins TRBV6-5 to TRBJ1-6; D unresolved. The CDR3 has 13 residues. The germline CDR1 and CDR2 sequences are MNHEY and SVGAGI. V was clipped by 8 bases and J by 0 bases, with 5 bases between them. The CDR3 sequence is CASAHSYNSPLHF. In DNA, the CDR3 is TGTGCCAGCGCCCACTCCTATAATTCACCCCTCCACTTT.

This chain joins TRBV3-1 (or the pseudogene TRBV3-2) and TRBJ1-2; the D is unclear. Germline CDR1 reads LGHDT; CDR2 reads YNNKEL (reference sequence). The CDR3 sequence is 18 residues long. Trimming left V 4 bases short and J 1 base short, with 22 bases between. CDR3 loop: CASSRGQAGSLCNYGYTF. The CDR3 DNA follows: TGTGCCAGCAGCCGGGGTCAGGCCGGTTCTCTTTGTAACTATGGCTACACCTTC.

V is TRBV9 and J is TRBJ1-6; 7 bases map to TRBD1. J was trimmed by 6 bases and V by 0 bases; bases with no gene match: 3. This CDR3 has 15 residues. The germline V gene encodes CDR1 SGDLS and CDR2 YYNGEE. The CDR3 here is CASSVGGTVNSPLHF. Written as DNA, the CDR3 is TGTGCCAGCAGCGTAGGAGGGACAGTTAATTCACCCCTCCACTTT. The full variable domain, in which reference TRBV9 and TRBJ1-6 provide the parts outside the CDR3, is DSGVTQTPKHLITATGQRVTLRCSPRSGDLSVYWYQQSLDQGLQFLIQYYNGEERAKGNILERFSAQQFPDLHSELNLSSLELGDSALYFCASSVGGTVNSPLHFGNGTRLTVT.

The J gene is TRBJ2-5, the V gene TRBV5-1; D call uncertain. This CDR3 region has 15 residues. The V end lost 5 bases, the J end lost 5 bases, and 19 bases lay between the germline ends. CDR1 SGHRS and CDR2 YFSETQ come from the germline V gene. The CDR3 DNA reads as TGCGCCAGCAGTCCCCTGTTTACGGTAGGGGAGACCCAGTACTTC. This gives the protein CASSPLFTVGETQYF.

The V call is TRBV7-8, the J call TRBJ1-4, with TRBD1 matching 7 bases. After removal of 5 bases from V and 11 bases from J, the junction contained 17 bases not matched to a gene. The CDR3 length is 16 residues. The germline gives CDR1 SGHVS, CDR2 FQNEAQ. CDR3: CASSQGEGGLGRKLFF. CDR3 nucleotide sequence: TGTGCCAGCAGCCAGGGGGAGGGCGGACTGGGGAGGAAACTGTTTTTT.

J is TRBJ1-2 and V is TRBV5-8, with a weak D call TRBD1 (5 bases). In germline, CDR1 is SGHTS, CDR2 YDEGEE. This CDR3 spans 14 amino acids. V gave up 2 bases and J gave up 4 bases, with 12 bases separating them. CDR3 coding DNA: TGTGCCAGCAGCTTCGGGGGTAGGGTCTATGGCTACACCTTC. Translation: CASSFGGRVYGYTF.

CDR3 sequence: CASSQDYEQYF. The CDR3 nucleotides are TGTGCCAGCAGCCAGGACTACGAGCAGTACTTC. The rearrangement links TRBV7-8 to TRBJ2-7; D ambiguous. Germline V CDR1 and CDR2: SGHVS, FQNEAQ. CDR3 length equals 11 residues. Trimming removed 5 bases at V and 3 bases at J, with 5 bases between.